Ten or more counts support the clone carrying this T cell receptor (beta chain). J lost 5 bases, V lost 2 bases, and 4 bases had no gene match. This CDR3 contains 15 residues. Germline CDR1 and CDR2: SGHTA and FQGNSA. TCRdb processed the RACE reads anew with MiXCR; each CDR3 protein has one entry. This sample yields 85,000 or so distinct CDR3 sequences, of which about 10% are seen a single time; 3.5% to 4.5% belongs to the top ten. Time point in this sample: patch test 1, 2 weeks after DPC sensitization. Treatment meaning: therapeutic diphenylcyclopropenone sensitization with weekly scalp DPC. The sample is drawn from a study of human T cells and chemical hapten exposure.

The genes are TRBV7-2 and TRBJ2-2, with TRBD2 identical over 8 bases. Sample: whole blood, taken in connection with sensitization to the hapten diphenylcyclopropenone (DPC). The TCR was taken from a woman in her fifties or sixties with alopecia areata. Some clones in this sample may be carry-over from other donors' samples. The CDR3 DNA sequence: TGTGCCAGCAGCTTACGCGGGGGGCGGACCGGGGAGCTGTTTTTT. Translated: CASSLRGGRTGELFF.